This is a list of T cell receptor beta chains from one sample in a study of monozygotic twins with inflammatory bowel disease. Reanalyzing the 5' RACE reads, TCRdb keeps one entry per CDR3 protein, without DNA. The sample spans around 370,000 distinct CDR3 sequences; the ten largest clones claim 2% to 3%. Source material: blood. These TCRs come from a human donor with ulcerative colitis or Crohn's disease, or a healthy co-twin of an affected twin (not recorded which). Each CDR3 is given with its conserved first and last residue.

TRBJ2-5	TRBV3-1	CASSLGTGPRTQYF
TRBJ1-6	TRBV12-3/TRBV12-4	CASSPRTRRSPLHF
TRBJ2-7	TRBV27	CASSLQGAGSYEQYF
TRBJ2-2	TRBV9	CASSVAEGQQGGELFF
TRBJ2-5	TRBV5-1	CASSLSGGAGETQYF
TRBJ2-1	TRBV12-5	CASGLVRASGGHWNEQFF
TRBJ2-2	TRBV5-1	CASSLLAGGSTGELFF
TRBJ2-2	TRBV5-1	CASSFAVTGELFF
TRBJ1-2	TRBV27	CASSLDRKQDYGYTF
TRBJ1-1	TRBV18	CASSPSQSNTEAFF
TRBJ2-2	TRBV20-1	CSANSGPNTGELFF
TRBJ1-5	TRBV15	CATSRDFNSAQHF
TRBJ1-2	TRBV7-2	CASSFQGKGYTF
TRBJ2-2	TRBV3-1	CASSPYRGTGELFF
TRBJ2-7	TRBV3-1	CASSLGQGVLSYEQYF
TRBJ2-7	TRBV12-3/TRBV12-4	CASTPGGRPGTYEQYF
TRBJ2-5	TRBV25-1	CASSEWRQQETQYF
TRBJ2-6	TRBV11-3	CASKMTGANVLTF
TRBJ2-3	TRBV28	CASGGFSPDTQYF
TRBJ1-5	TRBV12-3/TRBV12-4	CASSPRPTGDQPQHF